Presented here are 3 T cell receptor beta chains from one specimen sequenced in a study of T cell changes during pregnancy in multiple sclerosis. Measured with immunoSEQ multiplex PCR; TCRdb has only the in-frame clones, and not every one. In the table there are 65,000 to 85,000 clones, more than 90% of which are singletons. This material consisted of CD4+ T cells from peripheral blood mononuclear cells, taken before pregnancy. The receptor source for this set is a female donor with multiple sclerosis, enrolled in a pregnancy study.

CDR3 region: CASSYVGGNYGYTF. Written as DNA, the CDR3 is TGTGCCAGCAGTTACGTTGGGGGGAACTATGGCTACACCTTC. This chain uses TRBV6-5 with TRBJ1-2; D is perhaps TRBD1 (5 bases). Trimming took 2 bases from V and 2 from J, leaving 9 bases between them. The CDR3 sequence is 14 residues long. Per the germline V gene, CDR1 is MNHEY and CDR2 is SVGAGI.

The rearrangement links TRBV5-4 to TRBJ1-2, with 8 bases that match TRBD1. The CDR3 runs 14 residues. V was clipped by 4 bases and J by 5 bases; unmatched bases: 7. CDR1 is SGHNT and CDR2 is YYREEE in the germline V gene (reference sequence). Here the CDR3 reads CASSRQGSGYGYTF. CDR3 DNA: TGTGCCAGCAGCCGACAGGGGAGTGGGTATGGCTACACCTTC.

This chain joins TRBV11-2 and TRBJ2-3; D not certain. Germline assignment: CDR1 SGHAT and CDR2 FQNNGV. The V end was cut by 3 bases, the J end by 3 bases, with 4 bases between. The CDR3 totals 12 residues. CDR3 in DNA: TGTGCCAGCAGCTTTAATACAGATACGCAGTATTTT. Its translation is CASSFNTDTQYF.